These 14 T cell receptor beta chains were sequenced from one sample in a study of PD-1 blockade in classical Hodgkin lymphoma. The data were produced by immunoSEQ multiplex PCR, yet TCRdb's version contains in-frame clones alone and is incomplete. The sample lists about 31,000 clones; 81% were seen once. Time point indicated: cycle 4 day 1 (C4D1), after five to seven weeks of nivolumab. Relapse was seen in all patients after autologous stem cell transplantation, and brentuximab vedotin exposure was variable. The material was peripheral blood mononuclear cells (PBMCs), obtained before the fourth cycle of nivolumab. The receptors stem from a human donor with classical Hodgkin lymphoma.

A word on this clone: One junction end disagrees with the germline gene, perhaps due to a read error. The V gene is TRBV7-7, the J gene TRBJ2-1; D is ambiguous. CDR3 length: 14 residues. CDR1 and CDR2 (germline): SSHAT, FNYEAQ (reference sequence). The CDR3 nucleotides read TGTGCTAGCAGCTTAGAAGGTAACGGTAGAGAGCAGTTCTTC. This gives the protein CASSLEGNGREQFF.

CDR3 sequence: CASSQDLGSTDTQYF. DNA of the CDR3: TGCGCCAGCAGCCAAGATTTGGGTAGCACAGATACGCAGTATTTT. This sequence joins TRBV4-3 and TRBJ2-3; no firm D call. V lost 0 bases and J lost 0, with 7 bases in between. This CDR3 has 15 amino acids. In germline, CDR1 is LGHNA, CDR2 YSLEER.

The chain combines TRBV10-3 with TRBJ1-2; D remains unclear. Germline lookup yields CDR1 ENHRY and CDR2 SYGVKD. The CDR3 is made up of 16 amino acids. V lost 0 bases to trimming and J lost 0 bases, with 11 bases between them. The CDR3 is CAISESKGGSNYGYTF. The CDR3 region has the DNA TGTGCCATCAGTGAGTCGAAGGGCGGTTCTAACTATGGCTACACCTTC.

This clone was recorded a few times. The chain employs TRBV5-8 and TRBJ1-2, with D possibly matching TRBD1 (5 bases). Looked up from germline, CDR1 is SGHTS and CDR2 is YDEGEE. The CDR3 extends over 14 amino acids. Trimming removed 0 bases at V and 6 bases at J, with 12 bases between. CDR3: CASSLALWGHGYTF. DNA of the CDR3: TGTGCCAGCAGCTTGGCCTTATGGGGCCATGGCTACACCTTC.

This chain joins TRBV28 and TRBJ2-7; 12 bases are shared with TRBD1. J gave up 4 bases and V 5 bases, and 12 bases lay outside the gene matches. Germline V gene data show CDR1 as MDHEN and CDR2 as SYDVKM. This CDR3 region has 17 residues. The CDR3 region has the DNA TGTGCCAGCAGTCTAGGGACAGGGGGCGGAAAACAGTACGAGCAGTACTTC. Translation: CASSLGTGGGKQYEQYF.

V usage is TRBV5-4 and J usage is TRBJ2-1, with 7 bases matching TRBD2. V was clipped by 5 bases and J by 4 bases; unmatched bases: 3. Germline-derived CDR1 and CDR2 are SGHNT and YYREEE (reference sequence). The CDR3 totals 13 residues. The CDR3 DNA follows: TGTGCCAGCAGGAGCGGGATTTACAATGAGCAGTTCTTC. Its protein product is CASRSGIYNEQFF.

The rearrangement links TRBV7-9 to TRBJ1-4; tentatively, D is TRBD1 (6 bases). From germline, CDR1 is SEHNR and CDR2 FQNEAQ (reference sequence). The CDR3 consists of 13 residues. The V gene lost 3 bases and the J gene lost 8 bases, with 10 bases spanning the gap. CDR3 loop: CASSLGAAEKLFF. The CDR3 region has the DNA TGTGCCAGCAGCTTGGGGGCAGCGGAAAAACTGTTTTTT.

The CDR3: CASSVGGLAGQETQYF. The DNA of the CDR3 is TGTGCCAGCAGCGTAGGTGGGTTAGCGGGGCAAGAGACCCAGTACTTC. The rearrangement joins TRBV9 to TRBJ2-5; 8 bases agree with TRBD2. The CDR3 has 16 residues. With V trimmed by 0 bases and J by 2 bases, 6 bases remained unmatched. Germline lookup yields CDR1 SGDLS and CDR2 YYNGEE.

This chain connects TRBV27 to TRBJ2-1; D gene unclear. Per germline, CDR1 MNHEY and CDR2 SMNVEV (reference sequence). With 7 bases removed from V and 4 bases from J, the gap between germline ends came to 8 bases. The length of the CDR3 is 12 residues. Here the CDR3 DNA reads TGTGCCAGCAATAGTGGATACAATGAGCAGTTCTTC. This encodes CASNSGYNEQFF.

The chain employs TRBV28 and TRBJ1-3; no firm D call. The CDR3 has 12 amino acids. Germline CDR1 is MDHEN and CDR2 is SYDVKM. V was trimmed by 2 bases and J by 5 bases, leaving 4 bases between them. The CDR3 spells CASSLERNTIYF. The DNA of the CDR3 is TGTGCCAGCAGTTTAGAGAGAAACACCATATATTTT.

The chain recombines TRBV10-3 with TRBJ1-1, with a weak D call TRBD1 (6 bases). Per the germline V gene, CDR1 is ENHRY and CDR2 is SYGVKD. The CDR3 runs to 13 residues. The V end was cut by 10 bases, the J end by 1 base, with 13 bases between. The DNA for the CDR3 is TGTGCCACCAAGGACAGCCGGAACACTGAAGCTTTCTTT. Residues: CATKDSRNTEAFF.

This clone has a single count. The chain joins TRBV16 to TRBJ1-2; tentatively, D is TRBD1 (5 bases). Trimming took 1 base from V and 2 from J, leaving 14 bases between them. This CDR3 has 16 residues. Germline V gene data show CDR1 as KGHSY and CDR2 as FQNENV. The DNA for the CDR3 is TGTGCCAGCAGCCAATTAGTTAGGACAACCAACTATGGCTACACCTTC. Translated, it gives CASSQLVRTTNYGYTF.

The chain carries TRBV30 and TRBJ2-1; no firm D call. The V end was cut by 0 bases, the J end by 5 bases, with 8 bases between. Looked up from germline, CDR1 is GTSNPN and CDR2 is SVGIG (reference sequence). The CDR3 totals 13 residues. CDR3 residues: CAWSVYKDNEQFF. The DNA of the CDR3 is TGTGCCTGGAGTGTTTACAAAGACAATGAGCAGTTCTTC.

The chain is built from TRBV5-6 and TRBJ1-1; D unclear. This CDR3 comprises 14 residues. Trimming took off 2 bases at V and 5 bases at J, with 13 bases between the two ends. Germline CDR1 is SGHDT and CDR2 is YYEEEE. The chain's CDR3 is CASSFLWGKTEAFF. DNA of the CDR3: TGTGCCAGCAGCTTCCTATGGGGAAAGACTGAAGCTTTCTTT.